The following is a TCR beta chain sequence with its context. The antigen is undetermined. The data were taken from a study of T cells in narcolepsy. Findings of the study overall: HCRT-specific and TRIB2-specific autoreactive clonotypes appeared among same-patient CSF and blood CD4+ clonotypes. Blood of same and different patients, but not healthy controls, reportedly held recurring autoreactive clonotypes.

Here immunoSEQ multiplex PCR was the method, and the copy in TCRdb shows in-frame clones only, minus some. Among about 35,000 clones listed, 75% to 90% were seen once. This CDR3 has 14 residues. The V gene lost 6 bases and the J gene lost 5 bases, with 16 bases spanning the gap. CDR1 is LNHDA, CDR2 SQIVND, per germline (reference sequence). The TCR was taken from a human donor in good health. This chain links TRBV19 with TRBJ1-1; no reliable D call. Sequenced material: memory (CD45RA-) CD4+ T cells from blood. The CDR3, as DNA: TGTGCCAGTAGCCAGAGGACTGCCCGGACTGAAGCTTTCTTT. As protein: CASSQRTARTEAFF.